One and the same sample provided the 4 T cell receptor beta chains below, sequenced in a study of T cells in Graves' hyperthyroidism and ophthalmopathy. RNA transcripts yielded amplified TCR beta CDR3 regions. HTBI primers were the set used in a first-round RT-PCR of the TCR CDR3. TCRdb reprocessed the multiplex PCR reads with MiXCR, giving one entry per CDR3 protein. This repertoire shows under 400,000 distinct CDR3 sequences, roughly 14% found once; its top ten account for 25% to 30%. Sequencing was done on a sample of blood. The receptors originated from a woman between 18 and 29 years old with Graves' hyperthyroidism that later progressed to Graves' ophthalmopathy.

About this clonotype itself: A much larger clone lies one base from this, so it may be a read error. The rearrangement uses TRBV18 and TRBJ1-2; D ambiguous. The germline V gene has CDR1 KGHSH and CDR2 LQKENI. This CDR3 is built from 16 residues. The CDR3 here is CASPPPSLETNYGYTF. The CDR3, as DNA: TGTGCCAGCCCACCACCTAGTCTAGAGACTAACTATGGCTACACCTTC.

The V and J genes are TRBV4-1 and TRBJ2-3, with D possibly being TRBD2 (5 bases). This CDR3 comprises 15 residues. Deletions cut 3 bases from V and 5 bases from J, with 15 bases between. Looked up from germline, CDR1 is MGHRA and CDR2 is YSYEKL. The CDR3 sequence: CASSHPGVRRDTQYF. CDR3 DNA: TGCGCCAGCAGCCATCCCGGGGTACGGCGAGATACGCAGTATTTT.

Many counts were recorded for this clonotype. The V gene is TRBV10-3, the J gene TRBJ2-1, with unresolved D. The germline V gene has CDR1 ENHRY and CDR2 SYGVKD. V dropped 10 bases and J dropped 0 bases, with 13 bases sitting between them. This CDR3 contains 14 residues. The DNA of the CDR3 is TGTGCCACCAATCCTGCTAGCTCCTACAATGAGCAGTTCTTC. This encodes CATNPASSYNEQFF.

The chain carries TRBV12-3 or TRBV12-4 and TRBJ1-6, with D maybe TRBD1 (6 bases). Between the trimmed V and J ends, which lost 2 bases and 10 bases, there was a span of 15 bases. The CDR3 spans 15 residues. The CDR3 region is CASSLSGRGPSPLHF. The CDR3, as DNA: TGTGCCAGCAGTTTATCGGGCAGGGGACCCTCACCCCTCCACTTT.